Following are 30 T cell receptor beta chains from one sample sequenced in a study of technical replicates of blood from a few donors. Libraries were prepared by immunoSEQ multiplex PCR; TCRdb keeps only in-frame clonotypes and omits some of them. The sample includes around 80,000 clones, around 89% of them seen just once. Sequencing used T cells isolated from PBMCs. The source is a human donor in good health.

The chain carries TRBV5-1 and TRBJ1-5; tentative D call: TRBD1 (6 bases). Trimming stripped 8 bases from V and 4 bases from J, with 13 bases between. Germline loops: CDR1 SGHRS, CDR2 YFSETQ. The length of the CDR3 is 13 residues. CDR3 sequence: CASTQGPNQPQHF. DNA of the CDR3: TGCGCCAGTACCCAGGGGCCGAATCAGCCCCAGCATTTT.

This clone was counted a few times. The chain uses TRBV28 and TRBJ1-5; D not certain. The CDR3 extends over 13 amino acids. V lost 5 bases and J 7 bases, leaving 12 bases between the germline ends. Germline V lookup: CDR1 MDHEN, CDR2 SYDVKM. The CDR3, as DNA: TGTGCCAGCAGTCCCATAGGCGGGCAGCCCCAGCATTTT. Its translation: CASSPIGGQPQHF. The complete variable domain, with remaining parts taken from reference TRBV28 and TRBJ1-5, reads DVKVTQSSRYLVKRTGEKVFLECVQDMDHENMFWYRQDPGLGLRLIYFSYDVKMKEKGDIPEGYSVSREKKERFSLILESASTNQTSMYLCASSPIGGQPQHFGDGTRLSIL.

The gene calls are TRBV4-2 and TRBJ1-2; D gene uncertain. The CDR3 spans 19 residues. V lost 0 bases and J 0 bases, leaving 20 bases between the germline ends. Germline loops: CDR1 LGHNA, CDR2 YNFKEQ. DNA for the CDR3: TGTGCCAGCAGCCAAGATGACACAAGGTTCAGGAGGGCTAACTATGGCTACACCTTC. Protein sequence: CASSQDDTRFRRANYGYTF.

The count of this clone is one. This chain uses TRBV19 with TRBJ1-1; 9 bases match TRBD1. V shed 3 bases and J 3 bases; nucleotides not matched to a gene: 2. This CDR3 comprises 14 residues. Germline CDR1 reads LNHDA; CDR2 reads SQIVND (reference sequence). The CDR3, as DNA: TGTGCCAGTAGTATGACAGGGGGGCACACTGAAGCTTTCTTT. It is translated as CASSMTGGHTEAFF.

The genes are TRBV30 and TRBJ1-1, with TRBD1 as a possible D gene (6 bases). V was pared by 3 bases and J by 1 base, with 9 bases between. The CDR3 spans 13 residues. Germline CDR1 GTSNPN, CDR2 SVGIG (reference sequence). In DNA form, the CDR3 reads TGTGCCTGGAGGACAGGTCGGAACACTGAAGCTTTCTTT. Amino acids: CAWRTGRNTEAFF.

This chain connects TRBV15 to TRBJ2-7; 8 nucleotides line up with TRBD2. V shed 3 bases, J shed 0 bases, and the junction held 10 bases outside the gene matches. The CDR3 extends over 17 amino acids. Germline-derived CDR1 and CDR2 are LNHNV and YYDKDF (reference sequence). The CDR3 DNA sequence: TGTGCCACCAGCAGGGCCCTGGGTAGCGGGACCTCCTACGAGCAGTACTTC. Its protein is CATSRALGSGTSYEQYF.

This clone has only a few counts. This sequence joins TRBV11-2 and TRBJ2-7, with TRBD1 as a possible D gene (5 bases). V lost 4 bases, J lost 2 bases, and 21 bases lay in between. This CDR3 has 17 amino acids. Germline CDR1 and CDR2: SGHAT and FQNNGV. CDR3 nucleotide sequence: TGTGCCAGCAGCTCCCTAGTCCAGGGTCTTTTTACCTACGAGCAGTACTTC. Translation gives CASSSLVQGLFTYEQYF.

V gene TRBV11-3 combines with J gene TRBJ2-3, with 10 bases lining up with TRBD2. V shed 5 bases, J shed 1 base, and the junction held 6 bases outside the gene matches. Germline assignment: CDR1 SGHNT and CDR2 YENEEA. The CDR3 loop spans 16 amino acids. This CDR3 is CASSALAGEGTDTQYF. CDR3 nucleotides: TGTGCCAGCAGCGCGCTAGCGGGAGAGGGCACAGATACGCAGTATTTT.

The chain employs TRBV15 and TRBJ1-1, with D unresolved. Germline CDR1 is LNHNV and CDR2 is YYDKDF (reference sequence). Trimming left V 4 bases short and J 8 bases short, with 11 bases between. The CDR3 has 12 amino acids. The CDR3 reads CATSTLSGEAFF. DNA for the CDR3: TGTGCCACCAGCACTTTATCCGGGGAAGCTTTCTTT.

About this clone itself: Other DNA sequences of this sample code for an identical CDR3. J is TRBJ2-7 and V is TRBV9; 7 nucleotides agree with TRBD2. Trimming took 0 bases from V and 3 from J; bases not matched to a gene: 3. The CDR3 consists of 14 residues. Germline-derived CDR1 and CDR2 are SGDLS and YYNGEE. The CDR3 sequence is CASSVGGGGYEQYF. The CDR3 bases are TGTGCCAGCAGCGTAGGGGGGGGAGGCTACGAGCAGTACTTC.

In nucleotides, the CDR3 is TGTGCCAGCAGCTTACCCCTACAGAGCCAGTACTTC. It codes for CASSLPLQSQYF. The chain uses TRBV7-3 and TRBJ2-5; D gene ambiguous. CDR1 is SGHTA, CDR2 FQGTGA, per germline. The CDR3 contains 12 residues. V was clipped by 2 bases and J by 10 bases, with 11 bases between them.

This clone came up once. The CDR3 nucleotides read TGCAGCGCCAATCTGTGGCAGCGGGAGTCCAATGAGCAGTTCTTC. Its translation is CSANLWQRESNEQFF. The chain uses TRBV29-1 and TRBJ2-1; 8 nucleotides line up with TRBD2. The CDR3 is 15 residues long. The ends lost 7 bases at V and 6 bases at J; junction bases unmatched: 14. Germline assignment: CDR1 SQVTM and CDR2 ANQGSEA.

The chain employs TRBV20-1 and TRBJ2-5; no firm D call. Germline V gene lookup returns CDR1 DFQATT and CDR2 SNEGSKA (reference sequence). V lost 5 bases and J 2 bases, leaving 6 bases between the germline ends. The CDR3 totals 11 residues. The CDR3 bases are TGCAGTGCTGCACAGCAAGAGACCCAGTACTTC. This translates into CSAAQQETQYF.

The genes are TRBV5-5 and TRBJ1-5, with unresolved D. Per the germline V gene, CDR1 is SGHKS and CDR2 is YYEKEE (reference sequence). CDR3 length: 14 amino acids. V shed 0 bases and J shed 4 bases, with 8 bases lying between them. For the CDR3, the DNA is TGTGCCAGCAGCTTGGCGGGAGGGAATCAGCCCCAGCATTTT. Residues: CASSLAGGNQPQHF.

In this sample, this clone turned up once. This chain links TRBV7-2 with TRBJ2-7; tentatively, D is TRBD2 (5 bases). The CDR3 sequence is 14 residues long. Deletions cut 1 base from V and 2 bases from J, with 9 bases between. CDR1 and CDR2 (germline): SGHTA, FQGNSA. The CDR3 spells CASSLVTEAYEQYF. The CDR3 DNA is TGTGCCAGCAGCTTAGTCACGGAGGCCTACGAGCAGTACTTC.

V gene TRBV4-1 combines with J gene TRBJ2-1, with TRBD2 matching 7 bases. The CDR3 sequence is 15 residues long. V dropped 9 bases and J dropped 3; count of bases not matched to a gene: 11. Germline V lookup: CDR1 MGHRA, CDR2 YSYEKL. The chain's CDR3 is CARLTSKRSYNEQFF. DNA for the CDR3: TGCGCCAGATTGACTAGCAAGCGTAGCTACAATGAGCAGTTCTTC.

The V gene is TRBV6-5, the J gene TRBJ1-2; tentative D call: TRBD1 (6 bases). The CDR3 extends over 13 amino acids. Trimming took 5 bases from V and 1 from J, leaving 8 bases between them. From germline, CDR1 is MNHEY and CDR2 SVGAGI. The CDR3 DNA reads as TGTGCCAGCAGTCCGGACAGTAACTATGGCTACACCTTC. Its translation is CASSPDSNYGYTF.

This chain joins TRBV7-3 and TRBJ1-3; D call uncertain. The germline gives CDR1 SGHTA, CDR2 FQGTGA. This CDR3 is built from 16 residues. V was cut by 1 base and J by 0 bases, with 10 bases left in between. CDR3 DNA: TGTGCCAGCAGCTTAAATACGGGAGCCTCTGGAAACACCATATATTTT. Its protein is CASSLNTGASGNTIYF.

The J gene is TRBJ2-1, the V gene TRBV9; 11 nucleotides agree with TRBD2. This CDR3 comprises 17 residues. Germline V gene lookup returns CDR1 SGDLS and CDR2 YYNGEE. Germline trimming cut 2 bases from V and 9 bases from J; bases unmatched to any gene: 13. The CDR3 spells CASSVSLLAGESAEQFF. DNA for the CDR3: TGTGCCAGCAGCGTTTCCTTACTAGCGGGAGAATCGGCTGAGCAGTTCTTC.

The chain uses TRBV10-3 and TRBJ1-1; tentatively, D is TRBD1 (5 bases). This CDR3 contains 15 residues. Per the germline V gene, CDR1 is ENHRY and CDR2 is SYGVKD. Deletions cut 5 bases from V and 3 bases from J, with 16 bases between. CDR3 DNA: TGTGCCATCAGTCCCGCGGCAGGGTACGACACTGAAGCTTTCTTT. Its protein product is CAISPAAGYDTEAFF.

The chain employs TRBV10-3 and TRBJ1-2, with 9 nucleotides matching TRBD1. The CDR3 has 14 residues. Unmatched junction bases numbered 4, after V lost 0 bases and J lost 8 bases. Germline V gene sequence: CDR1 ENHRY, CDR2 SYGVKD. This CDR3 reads CAISESGTGKGYTF. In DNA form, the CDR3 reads TGTGCCATCAGTGAGTCTGGGACAGGGAAAGGCTACACCTTC.

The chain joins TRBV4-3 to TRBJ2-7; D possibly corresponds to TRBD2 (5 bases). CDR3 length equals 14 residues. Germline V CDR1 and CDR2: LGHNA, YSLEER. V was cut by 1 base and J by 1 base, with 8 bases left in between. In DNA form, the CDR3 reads TGCGCCAGCAGCCAAGCCGGGGAATCCTACGAGCAGTACTTC. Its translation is CASSQAGESYEQYF.

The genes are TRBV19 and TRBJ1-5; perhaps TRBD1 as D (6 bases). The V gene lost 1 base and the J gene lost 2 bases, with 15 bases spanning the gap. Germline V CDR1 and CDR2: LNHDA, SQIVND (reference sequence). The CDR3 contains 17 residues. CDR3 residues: CASSIASGGGGNQPQHF. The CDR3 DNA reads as TGTGCCAGTAGTATAGCCTCCGGGGGGGGCGGCAATCAGCCCCAGCATTTT. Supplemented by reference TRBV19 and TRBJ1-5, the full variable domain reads DGGITQSPKYLFRKEGQNVTLSCEQNLNHDAMYWYRQDPGQGLRLIYYSQIVNDFQKGDIAEGYSVSREKKESFPLTVTSAQKNPTAFYLCASSIASGGGGNQPQHFGDGTRLSIL.

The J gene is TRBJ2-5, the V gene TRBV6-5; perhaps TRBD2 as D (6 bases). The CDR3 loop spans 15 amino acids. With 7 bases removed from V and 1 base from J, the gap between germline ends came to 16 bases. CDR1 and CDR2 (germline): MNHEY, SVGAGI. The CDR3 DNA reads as TGTGCCAGCACCAGGGCGGGATACTCCCAAGAGACCCAGTACTTC. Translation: CASTRAGYSQETQYF.

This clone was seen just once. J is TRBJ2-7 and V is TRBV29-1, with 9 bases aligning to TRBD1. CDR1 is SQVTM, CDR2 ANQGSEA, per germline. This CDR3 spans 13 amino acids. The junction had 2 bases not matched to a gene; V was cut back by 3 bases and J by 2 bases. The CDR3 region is CSVEGTGTYEQYF. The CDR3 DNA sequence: TGCAGCGTTGAGGGGACAGGGACCTACGAGCAGTACTTC.

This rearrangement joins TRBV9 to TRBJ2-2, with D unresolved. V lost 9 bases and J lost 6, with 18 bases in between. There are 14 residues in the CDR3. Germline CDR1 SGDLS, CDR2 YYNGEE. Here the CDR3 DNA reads TGTGCCATTCCCCGTCACGGTTCCGCCGGGGAGCTGTTTTTT. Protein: CAIPRHGSAGELFF.

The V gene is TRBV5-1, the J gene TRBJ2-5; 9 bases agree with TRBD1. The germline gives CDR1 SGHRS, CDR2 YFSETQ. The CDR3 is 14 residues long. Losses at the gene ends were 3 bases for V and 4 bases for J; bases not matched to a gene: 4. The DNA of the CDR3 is TGCGCCAGCAGCTCACAGGGGGCTGGAGAGACCCAGTACTTC. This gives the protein CASSSQGAGETQYF.

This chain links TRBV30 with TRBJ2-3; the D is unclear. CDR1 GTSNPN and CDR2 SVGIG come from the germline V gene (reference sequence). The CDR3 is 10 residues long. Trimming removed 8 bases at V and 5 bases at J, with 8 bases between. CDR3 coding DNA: TGTGCCGCTGAGCTAGATACGCAGTATTTT. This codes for CAAELDTQYF.

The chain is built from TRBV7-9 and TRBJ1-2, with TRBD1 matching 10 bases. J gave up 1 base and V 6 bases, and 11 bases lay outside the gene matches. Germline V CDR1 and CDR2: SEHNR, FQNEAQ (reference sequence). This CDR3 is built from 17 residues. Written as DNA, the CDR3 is TGTGCCAGCAGTTCGACAGGGGGCAGAGAACATAACTATGGCTACACCTTC. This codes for CASSSTGGREHNYGYTF.

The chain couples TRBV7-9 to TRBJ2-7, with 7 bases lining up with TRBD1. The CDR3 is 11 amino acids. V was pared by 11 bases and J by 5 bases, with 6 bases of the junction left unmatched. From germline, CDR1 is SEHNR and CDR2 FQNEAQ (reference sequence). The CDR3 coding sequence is TGTGCCTCGGAGACAGGGAACGAGCAGTACTTC. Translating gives CASETGNEQYF.